This passage covers 27 T cell receptor beta chains from one sample sequenced in a study of cytomegalovirus exposure and HLA in healthy donors. Use of 60 Vbeta and 13 Jbeta primers characterized the PCR. The data were produced by immunoSEQ multiplex PCR, yet TCRdb's version contains in-frame clones alone and is incomplete. The repertoire holds roughly 76,000 clones, with around 86% as singletons. Material: PBMCs. These receptors came from a woman younger than 45 in good health and CMV-seronegative.

The chain recombines TRBV9 with TRBJ1-5; 7 nucleotides agree with TRBD1. The CDR3 sequence is 15 residues long. V was pared by 0 bases and J by 6 bases, with 6 bases of the junction left unmatched. The germline CDR1 and CDR2 sequences are SGDLS and YYNGEE. CDR3 sequence (DNA): TGTGCCAGCAGCGTAGGGGGTCAGGGGGGTCAGCCCCAGCATTTT. Protein product: CASSVGGQGGQPQHF.

V and J are TRBV7-9 and TRBJ1-1; possibly TRBD1 for D (5 bases). CDR3 size: 15 residues. Germline assignment: CDR1 SEHNR and CDR2 FQNEAQ (reference sequence). The germline V and J ends were trimmed by 5 bases and 1 base, with 14 bases remaining between them. CDR3 residues: CASSRPGSGNTEAFF. CDR3 nucleotide sequence: TGTGCCAGCAGCCGACCAGGGTCGGGGAACACTGAAGCTTTCTTT.

V usage is TRBV30 and J usage is TRBJ2-6, with 8 bases lining up with TRBD1. Germline lookup yields CDR1 GTSNPN and CDR2 SVGIG (reference sequence). V lost 0 bases, J lost 0 bases, and 4 bases stayed unmatched. There are 17 residues in the CDR3. The CDR3 protein is CAWSVGQGDSGANVLTF. CDR3 DNA sequence: TGTGCCTGGAGTGTTGGACAGGGTGACTCTGGGGCCAACGTCCTGACTTTC. The whole variable domain, remainder taken from reference TRBV30 and TRBJ2-6, is SQTIHQWPATLVQPVGSPLSLECTVEGTSNPNLYWYRQAAGRGLQLLFYSVGIGQISSEVPQNLSASRPQDRQFILSSKKLLLSDSGFYLCAWSVGQGDSGANVLTFGAGSRLTVL.

CDR3 region: CASSYSGNQGYEQYF. CDR3 nucleotide sequence: TGTGCCAGCAGTTACTCGGGGAACCAGGGCTACGAGCAGTACTTC. V and J are TRBV6-5 and TRBJ2-7, with D possibly TRBD1 on 5 matching bases. The germline V gene encodes CDR1 MNHEY and CDR2 SVGAGI. V was cut by 0 bases and J by 3 bases, with 12 bases left in between. The CDR3 extends over 15 amino acids.

The V and J genes are TRBV7-3 and TRBJ2-7, with 11 bases aligning to TRBD1. V trimming: 5 bases; J trimming: 5 bases; junction bases outside the gene matches: 8. In germline, CDR1 is SGHTA, CDR2 FQGTGA. The CDR3 consists of 15 residues. CDR3 nucleotides: TGTGCCAGCAGCGTGGGACAGGGGGACGCCCACGAGCAGTACTTC. This codes for CASSVGQGDAHEQYF. Filled out from reference TRBV7-3 and TRBJ2-7, the complete variable domain reads GAGVSQTPSNKVTEKGKYVELRCDPISGHTALYWYRQSLGQGPEFLIYFQGTGAADDSGLPNDRFFAVRPEGSVSTLKIQRTERGDSAVYLCASSVGQGDAHEQYFGPGTRLTVT.

V gene TRBV5-1 combines with J gene TRBJ2-3; D possibly corresponds to TRBD1 (5 bases). CDR1 and CDR2 from the germline V gene are SGHRS and YFSETQ. The V and J ends lost 3 bases and 1 base respectively, with 18 bases between them. The CDR3 covers 17 residues. CDR3 sequence reads: CASSWRPQGWGTDTQYF. DNA for the CDR3: TGCGCCAGCAGCTGGAGACCCCAGGGTTGGGGCACAGATACGCAGTATTTT.

The chain uses TRBV30 and TRBJ2-7; TRBD2 matches 9 bases. Trimming took 2 bases from V and 3 from J; bases not matched to a gene: 5. This CDR3 comprises 14 residues. Germline V gives CDR1 GTSNPN, CDR2 SVGIG (reference sequence). The CDR3 DNA follows: TGTGCCTGGAGTCCGCTAGCGGGGTTCTACGAGCAGTACTTC. This translates into CAWSPLAGFYEQYF.

This clone came up once. V is TRBV10-2 and J is TRBJ2-2; 8 nucleotides line up with TRBD1. Germline trimming cut 5 bases from V and 0 bases from J; bases unmatched to any gene: 8. The CDR3 contains 17 residues. From germline, CDR1 is WSHSY and CDR2 SAAADI. The CDR3: CASSIGQGTANTGELFF. DNA for the CDR3: TGCGCCAGCAGTATCGGACAGGGAACCGCGAACACCGGGGAGCTGTTTTTT.

This rearrangement joins TRBV5-1 to TRBJ1-2; 9 positions agree with TRBD1. Looked up from germline, CDR1 is SGHRS and CDR2 is YFSETQ. V shed 3 bases, J shed 8 bases, and the junction held 14 bases outside the gene matches. This CDR3 has 16 amino acids. As DNA, the CDR3 is TGCGCCAGCAGCTATTCCCGGGACAGGGTTTCGGAGGGCTACACCTTC. It codes for CASSYSRDRVSEGYTF.

This sequence joins TRBV27 and TRBJ1-2, with D perhaps TRBD1 (5 bases). CDR1 MNHEY and CDR2 SMNVEV come from the germline V gene (reference sequence). V dropped 4 bases and J dropped 0 bases, with 9 bases sitting between them. The CDR3 sequence is 14 residues long. The CDR3: CASSWRQTNYGYTF. The CDR3 DNA reads TGTGCCAGCAGTTGGAGACAGACTAACTATGGCTACACCTTC.

V gene TRBV2 combines with J gene TRBJ1-6; 11 bases align to TRBD1. Germline V CDR1 and CDR2: SNHLY, FYNNEI. The CDR3 has 13 amino acids. V shed 11 bases, J shed 9 bases, and the junction held 6 bases outside the gene matches. CDR3 coding DNA: TGTGCCGCCCGGACAGGGGGCGTTTCACCCCTCCACTTT. It translates to CAARTGGVSPLHF.

The V and J genes are TRBV29-1 and TRBJ2-7; 7 bases fit TRBD1. Trimming removed 6 bases from V and 4 bases from J; junction bases left unmatched: 6. The germline gives CDR1 SQVTM, CDR2 ANQGSEA. CDR3 length: 12 amino acids. Written as DNA, the CDR3 is TGCAGCGTGACAGGGCATCGGTACGAGCAGTACTTC. Amino acids: CSVTGHRYEQYF.

The chain couples TRBV9 to TRBJ2-7; D is undetermined. Per the germline V gene, CDR1 is SGDLS and CDR2 is YYNGEE. CDR3 length: 15 residues. V lost 0 bases and J 3 bases, leaving 13 bases between the germline ends. The CDR3, as DNA: TGTGCCAGCAGCGTAGCGGCGACTCCTGACTACGAGCAGTACTTC. This gives the protein CASSVAATPDYEQYF. The full variable domain, completed using reference TRBV9 and TRBJ2-7, is DSGVTQTPKHLITATGQRVTLRCSPRSGDLSVYWYQQSLDQGLQFLIQYYNGEERAKGNILERFSAQQFPDLHSELNLSSLELGDSALYFCASSVAATPDYEQYFGPGTRLTVT.

The chain combines TRBV7-3 with TRBJ2-5; D may be TRBD2 (6 bases). Germline CDR1 SGHTA, CDR2 FQGTGA. The CDR3 is 15 residues long. The V gene lost 0 bases and the J gene lost 5 bases, with 13 bases spanning the gap. The CDR3 nucleotides read TGTGCCAGCAGCTTAACGGTTGGGGGGACCGAGACCCAGTACTTC. The encoded protein is CASSLTVGGTETQYF.

This clone was observed a few times. This chain uses TRBV28 with TRBJ1-4; weak D call: TRBD1 (5 bases). The ends were cut back, 2 bases at V and 7 bases at J, with 14 bases in the middle. The CDR3 has 15 amino acids. Germline loops: CDR1 MDHEN, CDR2 SYDVKM. CDR3 in amino acids: CASSLNVKGREKLFF. CDR3 bases: TGTGCCAGCAGTTTAAATGTGAAGGGGCGTGAAAAACTGTTTTTT.

In this sample, this clone turned up a few times. The chain couples TRBV27 to TRBJ1-5, with D unclear. Germline CDR1 MNHEY, CDR2 SMNVEV (reference sequence). V gave up 3 bases and J gave up 4 bases, with 4 bases separating them. The CDR3 spans 12 residues. DNA for the CDR3: TGTGCCAGCAGTTTCTTAAATCAGCCCCAGCATTTT. Its protein product is CASSFLNQPQHF.

V is TRBV6-5 and J is TRBJ1-1; a weak D match, TRBD1 (5 bases). Germline CDR1 is MNHEY and CDR2 is SVGAGI. The CDR3 totals 14 residues. Trimming removed 4 bases at V and 4 bases at J, with 13 bases between. CDR3 loop: CASSWGLDGTEAFF. The CDR3 bases are TGTGCCAGCAGTTGGGGACTTGATGGCACTGAAGCTTTCTTT.

V and J are TRBV13 and TRBJ2-5; TRBD1 is a possible D gene (5 bases). The V and J ends lost 4 bases and 5 bases respectively, with 14 bases between them. The CDR3 is 14 amino acids. CDR1 is PRHDT, CDR2 FYEKMQ, per germline (reference sequence). The CDR3 loop reads CASSSWTLGETQYF. The CDR3 DNA reads TGTGCCAGCAGCTCCTGGACATTGGGGGAGACCCAGTACTTC.

J is TRBJ2-1 and V is TRBV5-4; 8 bases agree with TRBD1. The J segment lost 6 bases and the V segment lost 1 base, leaving 9 bases of the junction unmatched. The CDR3 totals 16 residues. Germline V lookup: CDR1 SGHNT, CDR2 YYREEE (reference sequence). The CDR3 here is CASSLPGQGVVNEQFF. CDR3 coding DNA: TGTGCCAGCAGCTTGCCAGGACAGGGAGTAGTCAATGAGCAGTTCTTC.

The V and J genes are TRBV28 and TRBJ1-5, with D uncertain. Trimming took 6 bases from V and 5 from J, leaving 17 bases between them. The CDR3 consists of 15 residues. The germline gives CDR1 MDHEN, CDR2 SYDVKM. For the CDR3, the DNA is TGTGCCAGCAGGAACAGAGGGTCGGTGGATCAGCCCCAGCATTTT. Amino acid sequence: CASRNRGSVDQPQHF.

This clone has only one observation. Sequence at one end of the junction differs from germline and may be a read error. V gene TRBV7-2 combines with J gene TRBJ1-4; 8 nucleotides line up with TRBD1. In germline, CDR1 is SGHTA, CDR2 FQGNSA. The CDR3 extends over 15 amino acids. The CDR3 loop reads CVSSSTGGTNEKLFF. Here the CDR3 DNA reads TGTGTCAGCAGCTCCACAGGGGGAACTAATGAAAAACTGTTTTTT.

CDR3 in amino acids: CASSGGGAYYEQYF. The CDR3 bases are TGTGCCAGCAGCGGAGGGGGCGCTTACTACGAGCAGTACTTC. The V call is TRBV9, the J call TRBJ2-7; 7 positions match TRBD1. From germline, CDR1 is SGDLS and CDR2 YYNGEE. Trimming removed 3 bases from V and 3 bases from J; junction bases left unmatched: 6. The CDR3 sequence is 14 residues long.

This clone was counted once. J is TRBJ1-1 and V is TRBV30; D is undetermined. Germline V gives CDR1 GTSNPN, CDR2 SVGIG (reference sequence). V dropped 6 bases and J dropped 2 bases, with 4 bases sitting between them. The CDR3 is 10 residues long. The CDR3 region is CACPNTEAFF. The CDR3 coding sequence is TGTGCCTGCCCTAACACTGAAGCTTTCTTT.

This sequence joins TRBV20-1 and TRBJ2-7; tentatively, D is TRBD2 (5 bases). The germline V gene has CDR1 DFQATT and CDR2 SNEGSKA (reference sequence). This CDR3 is built from 11 residues. The V end was cut by 4 bases, the J end by 2 bases, with 6 bases between. This chain's CDR3 is CSANGAYEQYF. The CDR3 region has the DNA TGCAGTGCTAACGGGGCCTACGAGCAGTACTTC.

This chain connects TRBV5-1 to TRBJ2-2, with D tentatively TRBD2 (5 bases). V lost 0 bases and J lost 5, with 14 bases in between. CDR1 is SGHRS and CDR2 is YFSETQ in the germline V gene. CDR3 length: 16 amino acids. The CDR3 nucleotides read TGCGCCAGCAGCTTGGTGACCGGAGGTAGGACCGGGGAGCTGTTTTTT. This gives the protein CASSLVTGGRTGELFF.

DNA of the CDR3: TGTGCCAGCAGTGAGACGGCGGGCTATGGCTACACCTTC. Translation gives CASSETAGYGYTF. V gene TRBV2 combines with J gene TRBJ1-2; D gene ambiguous. In germline, CDR1 is SNHLY, CDR2 FYNNEI. CDR3 length: 13 residues. Trimming cost V 3 bases and J 4 bases, with 9 bases left between them.

The sample holds one count of this clone. This CDR3 reads CSVLGYYEQYF. In nucleotides, the CDR3 is TGCAGCGTCCTAGGCTACTACGAGCAGTACTTC. The chain carries TRBV29-1 and TRBJ2-5; D is unclear. Near its end, the DNA agrees better with TRBJ2-7, so the J call may be wrong. CDR3 size: 11 residues. Germline V gene sequence: CDR1 SQVTM, CDR2 ANQGSEA.